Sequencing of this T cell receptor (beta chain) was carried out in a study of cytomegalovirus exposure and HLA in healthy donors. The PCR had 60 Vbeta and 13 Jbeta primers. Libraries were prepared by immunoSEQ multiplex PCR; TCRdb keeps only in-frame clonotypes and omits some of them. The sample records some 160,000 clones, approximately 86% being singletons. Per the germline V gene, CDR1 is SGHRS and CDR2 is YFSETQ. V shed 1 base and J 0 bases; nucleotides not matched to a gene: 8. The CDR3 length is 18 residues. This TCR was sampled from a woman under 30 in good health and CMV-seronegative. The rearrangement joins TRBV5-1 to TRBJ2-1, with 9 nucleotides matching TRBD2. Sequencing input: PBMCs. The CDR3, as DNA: TGCGCCAGCAGCTTGCCCGGGAGCGGGAGGCGCTCCTACAATGAGCAGTTCTTC. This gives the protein CASSLPGSGRRSYNEQFF.